A single sample gave rise to the 9 T cell receptor beta chains below, sequenced in a study of T cells in Graves' hyperthyroidism and ophthalmopathy. Authors of the study amplified TCR beta CDR3 regions from RNA transcripts. A first-round RT-PCR of the TCR CDR3 used the HTBI primer set. From the multiplex PCR reads, TCRdb called clonotypes with MiXCR, one entry per CDR3 protein. The sample gives about 640,000 distinct CDR3 sequences, 20% of which show up once; 34% is in the top ten. Sequencing was carried out using blood. The source is a man under 40 with Graves' ophthalmopathy.

There are many counts of this clonotype. The chain carries TRBV7-2 and TRBJ2-3; D is unresolved. Germline V gene lookup returns CDR1 SGHTA and CDR2 FQGNSA. There are 18 residues in the CDR3. The V end was cut by 4 bases, the J end by 0 bases, with 20 bases between. The CDR3 region is CASSSTAGQLTSTDTQYF. CDR3 nucleotides: TGTGCCAGCAGCTCAACAGCAGGCCAGCTGACTAGCACAGATACGCAGTATTTT.

The chain uses TRBV6-5 and TRBJ2-2, with 9 positions matching TRBD2. Trimming at V came to 2 bases and at J to 3 bases, leaving 7 bases not matched to a gene. CDR1 is MNHEY and CDR2 is SVGAGI in the germline V gene. This CDR3 contains 17 residues. In nucleotides, the CDR3 is TGTGCCAGCAGTTACAACGCGGGAGGGCCTGACACCGGGGAGCTGTTTTTT. Translation: CASSYNAGGPDTGELFF.

This clonotype was recorded a few times. CDR3 bases: TGCGCCAGCAGGGGCCAAACAGACAGCAATGAGCAGTTCTTC. Its protein is CASRGQTDSNEQFF. V and J are TRBV5-1 and TRBJ2-1; possibly TRBD1 for D (5 bases). The germline CDR1 and CDR2 sequences are SGHRS and YFSETQ. V dropped 5 bases and J dropped 6 bases, with 15 bases sitting between them. This CDR3 is 14 amino acids long.

The chain employs TRBV6-2 or TRBV6-3 and TRBJ2-3, with a possible D match to TRBD1 (7 bases). V lost 7 bases, J lost 1 base, and 18 bases lay in between. The CDR3 is made up of 16 amino acids. In germline, CDR1 is MNHEY, CDR2 SVGEGT. In nucleotides, the CDR3 is TGTGCCAGCATACCGCGACAGGGAGGTGGCACAGATACGCAGTATTTT. Its protein is CASIPRQGGGTDTQYF.

This clonotype was observed at least ten times. The CDR3 loop reads CASSFSASGRGYNEQFF. CDR3 sequence (DNA): TGTGCCAGCAGTTTTAGTGCTAGCGGGAGGGGATACAATGAGCAGTTCTTC. J is TRBJ2-1 and V is TRBV12-3 or TRBV12-4; 12 bases map to TRBD2. The CDR3 runs 17 residues. Trimming cost V 3 bases and J 4 bases; bases outside gene matches: 7.

This clonotype was counted between two and nine times. This sequence joins TRBV20-1 and TRBJ2-7; TRBD2 aligns across 11 bases. The length of the CDR3 is 17 residues. V was clipped by 2 bases and J by 0 bases; unmatched bases: 9. Germline CDR1 is DFQATT and CDR2 is SNEGSKA (reference sequence). Written as DNA, the CDR3 is TGCAGTGCTAGACCGAGGGTAGGGACTAGCGGCTCCTACGAGCAGTACTTC. It specifies CSARPRVGTSGSYEQYF.

This clonotype was counted a few times. Given a much more abundant clone one base away, this may be a read error. The missing conserved phenylalanine or tryptophan at the end of this CDR3 makes a read error likely. The rearrangement joins TRBV30 to TRBJ1-1; no firm D call. Looked up from germline, CDR1 is GTSNPN and CDR2 is SVGIG (reference sequence). V shed 0 bases and J shed 6 bases, with 8 bases lying between them. The CDR3 contains 12 residues. CDR3 DNA sequence: TGTGCCTGGAGTGTATCGACCGCTGAAGCTTTCCTT. It translates to CAWSVSTAEAFL.

This clonotype was counted a few times. The gene calls are TRBV10-3 and TRBJ2-5; either TRBD1 or TRBD2 may fit D (5 bases each). The CDR3 is 15 residues long. CDR1 is ENHRY, CDR2 SYGVKD, per germline. V was shortened by 0 bases and J by 2 bases, with 10 bases between the two germline ends. In nucleotides, the CDR3 is TGTGCCATCAGTGAGTCCGGGGCCGGTCAAGAGACCCAGTACTTC. It codes for CAISESGAGQETQYF.

Here the CDR3 reads CASSRGTGAGETQYF. DNA of the CDR3: TGCGCCAGCAGCCGAGGGACAGGGGCTGGGGAGACCCAGTACTTC. The rearrangement uses TRBV4-1 and TRBJ2-5; 10 positions agree with TRBD1. The V and J ends lost 4 bases and 5 bases, in that order; junction bases with no gene match: 7. Per the germline V gene, CDR1 is MGHRA and CDR2 is YSYEKL. The CDR3 sequence is 15 residues long.